The present entry profiles one TCR beta chain with its context. Its matching antigen is unknown. This sample was taken from a study of cytomegalovirus exposure and HLA in healthy donors. The PCR employed 60 Vbeta primers together with 13 Jbeta primers. The protocol was immunoSEQ multiplex PCR, while the TCRdb copy is restricted to in-frame clones and leaves out a portion. Seen here are roughly 76,000 clones, around 86% observed once, and the top ten hold roughly 2%. General study findings and limits: Most of the TCR beta V segments (in an earlier analysis) were productive either about 87% or about 30% of the time. Later work associated more than 15,000 TCR beta sequences with HLA alleles at 0.05 false discovery rate.

The sequenced sample was PBMCs. The receptor was isolated from a woman aged 30 to 39 in good health and CMV-seronegative.

For the CDR3, the DNA is TGTGCCAGCAGTCCCCGAGTTCTTGAATCGGAGTCCTACAATGAGCAGTTCTTC. Translating it yields CASSPRVLESESYNEQFF. This chain uses TRBV28 with TRBJ2-1, with D unresolved. Germline lookup yields CDR1 MDHEN and CDR2 SYDVKM. There are 18 residues in the CDR3. Trimming shortened V by 5 bases and J by 1 base, and 21 bases separated the two germline ends. The full variable domain, in which reference TRBV28 and TRBJ2-1 provide the parts outside the CDR3, is DVKVTQSSRYLVKRTGEKVFLECVQDMDHENMFWYRQDPGLGLRLIYFSYDVKMKEKGDIPEGYSVSREKKERFSLILESASTNQTSMYLCASSPRVLESESYNEQFFGPGTRLTVL.